The subject of this entry is one TCR beta chain. This clonotype was picked up many times. No cognate antigen has been identified for it. No base qualities exist here, and no much larger clone lies one base off it. TCR beta CDR3 regions were amplified from RNA transcripts. The TCR CDR3 was subjected to a first round of RT-PCR using the HTBI primer set and the Qiagen OneStep RT-PCR kit. Libraries were constructed in a second round of multiplex PCR, after which size selection and purification were performed. Libraries were sequenced paired-end with 100 bp reads on an Illumina HiSeq2000. Processing in the source paper ran as follows. SOAPnuke was used to process the raw data, with reads discarded if the reads contained adapters or uncalled bases, had a mean Phred below 15, or lacked an exact constant-primer or identifier match. COPE v1.2.5 was used to merge high-quality paired reads, and clonotypes were defined as unique nucleotide sequences. MiTCR v1.1 was used to align the clonotypes against IMGT TRBV, TRBD and TRBJ reference segments. The analysis included only V-J combinations with a frequency above 0.0001, which together covered 99% to 99.2% of the repertoires. A TCS score was defined as the ratio of F50 (clonal expansion) to E x V (chaos), with BLOSUM62-based TCRdist applied between CDR3 peptides within each V-J. Welch's t-statistics and random forest reduced roughly 530 V-J features to roughly 13, which were used in a naive Bayes classifier (R e1071). The Morisita-Horn index was used to measure how similar the thyroid and blood repertoires were. In TCRdb, the public reads were trimmed at Q25 with fastp and aligned with MiXCR, with productive beta chains retained. Rows are unified per CDR3 protein, each entry keeping the most common DNA and genes. V and J calls and clone size were set by TCRdb, not the authors. The sample profile shows hundreds of thousands of distinct CDR3 sequences; over 35% of them were found once. Clones ranked in the top ten supply about 8.9% of the sample.

A patient counted as having stable Graves' hyperthyroidism if no progression to ophthalmopathy occurred over 18 months of follow-up. Hyperthyroidism patients were newly diagnosed, had a disease duration of under 2 months, and were aged 18 to 65 years. Patients with uncontrolled infections, other autoimmune diseases, pregnancy or lactation were excluded. Diagnoses were based on clinical symptoms, serum thyroxine and TRAb, thyroid ultrasound and orbital computed tomography. PBMCs were separated from roughly 9.3 ml of fresh peripheral blood using Ficoll-Paque density gradient centrifugation. Total RNA was extracted using Trizol reagent, and RNA quality was assessed on an Agilent 2100 Bioanalyzer. There are 13 amino acids in the CDR3, from cysteine to phenylalanine inclusive. This entry keeps only the CDR3 DNA: 39 bases, framed from base 1. For CDR1 and CDR2, the germline V gene (reference sequence) lists SEHNR and FQNEAQ. The trim is 5 bases for V and 2 bases for J, with a gap of 9 bases between the germline ends.

These data belong to a study of T cells in Graves' hyperthyroidism and ophthalmopathy (dated by TCRdb to between 2019 and 2020). Context from the whole study: Peripheral blood samples were taken at initial diagnosis, before any treatment was given. TCR V-J signatures able to tell the groups apart were searched for in a discovery cohort of some 100 patients, of whom 43 had Graves' ophthalmopathy and 57 had stable Graves' hyperthyroidism. Whether ophthalmopathy could be predicted prospectively was tested in an independent validation cohort made up of roughly 19 hyperthyroidism patients plus 17 patients who later progressed to ophthalmopathy. The roughly 90 discovery patients were divided at random into training and test sets in a 7:3 ratio. In addition, the study compared T-cell repertoires in thyroid tissue and in blood from six Graves' hyperthyroidism patients. After sampling, hyperthyroidism patients received methimazole starting at 30 mg daily, and ophthalmopathy patients received high-dose intravenous methylprednisolone. The paper reports TCR Vbeta CDR3 sequencing of some 140 peripheral blood samples: approximately 41 ophthalmopathy, around 80 hyperthyroidism and 17 progressor patients. Broader findings and caveats from the paper: In validation, the model predicted progression to ophthalmopathy a median of about 6.8 months before onset, with about 71% sensitivity and about 75% specificity. Sample size was not statistically predetermined, and investigators were not blinded to group allocation. In cross-validation, a model built on a 13 V-J signature told ophthalmopathy apart from stable hyperthyroidism with less than 90% sensitivity and roughly 81% specificity, and in testing the same model reached 80%/75%. Most expanded thyroid clonotypes (frequency above 0.001) were also found in blood, which suggests that blood repertoires may mirror thyroid immune responses.

The TCR comes from a man aged 18 to 30 with Graves' hyperthyroidism. The sample taken for sequencing was blood. Recombination joined TRBV7-9 with TRBJ1-2; no D gene is confidently identified. This receptor carries the CDR3 CASSADMNYGYTF. The DNA sequence reads TGTGCCAGCAGCGCCGACATGAACTATGGCTACACCTTC.